A single sample is the source of the 21 T cell receptor beta chains below, sequenced in a study of blood T cell repertoires in COVID-19. Measured with immunoSEQ multiplex PCR; TCRdb has only the in-frame clones, and not every one. This table has some 210,000 clones, roughly 79% appearing once. The sequenced material came from PBMCs or T cells enriched from blood (not recorded which). The receptors shown here come from a woman aged 50 to 65 with acute COVID-19.

The chain combines TRBV3-1 (or the pseudogene TRBV3-2) with TRBJ1-4; 7 positions agree with TRBD1. Germline loops: CDR1 LGHDT, CDR2 YNNKEL (reference sequence). Trimming removed 1 base from V and 12 bases from J; junction bases left unmatched: 20. CDR3 length: 18 amino acids. In DNA form, the CDR3 reads TGTGCCAGCAGCCAAGTTACCACCCGGACAGGCCCGGTCCATGAACTGTTTTTT. Translated, it gives CASSQVTTRTGPVHELFF.

The chain employs TRBV6-2 or TRBV6-3 and TRBJ2-1; 8 bases are a match to TRBD1. Per germline, CDR1 MNHEY and CDR2 SVGEGT. CDR3 length: 16 amino acids. V lost 0 bases to trimming and J lost 4 bases; unmatched junction nucleotides: 5. The CDR3 bases are TGTGCCAGCAGTTACTCGACAGACAGGGGTTACAATGAGCAGTTCTTC. It codes for CASSYSTDRGYNEQFF.

This chain joins TRBV10-1 and TRBJ2-3; TRBD2 is a possible D gene (5 bases). CDR3 length equals 15 residues. Trimming took off 2 bases at V and 0 bases at J, with 9 bases between the two ends. The V gene's germline CDR1 is WNHNN and CDR2 SYGVQD (reference sequence). DNA of the CDR3: TGCGCCAGCAGTGAGCCCTGGACTAGCACAGATACGCAGTATTTT. This codes for CASSEPWTSTDTQYF.

The rearrangement uses TRBV15 and TRBJ2-5; tentative D call: TRBD1 (6 bases). Germline loops: CDR1 LNHNV, CDR2 YYDKDF (reference sequence). Trimming left V 0 bases short and J 1 base short, with 15 bases between. This CDR3 contains 17 residues. This CDR3 is CATSRDLGRGSQETQYF. The CDR3 bases are TGTGCCACCAGCAGAGATCTGGGCAGGGGATCCCAAGAGACCCAGTACTTC.

This chain connects TRBV5-1 to TRBJ2-3; TRBD1 matches at 10 bases. This CDR3 is 17 amino acids long. Germline-derived CDR1 and CDR2 are SGHRS and YFSETQ. V dropped 0 bases and J dropped 3; count of bases not matched to a gene: 7. The CDR3 loop is CASSLGLGQGKTDTQYF. In nucleotides, the CDR3 is TGCGCCAGCAGCTTGGGGCTGGGACAGGGGAAAACAGATACGCAGTATTTT. The full variable domain, with the rest looked up from reference TRBV5-1 and TRBJ2-3, is KAGVTQTPRYLIKTRGQQVTLSCSPISGHRSVSWYQQTPGQGLQFLFEYFSETQRNKGNFPGRFSGRQFSNSRSEMNVSTLELGDSALYLCASSLGLGQGKTDTQYFGPGTRLTVL.

V usage is TRBV18 and J usage is TRBJ2-1, with 10 bases that match TRBD2. This CDR3 spans 16 amino acids. Germline loops: CDR1 KGHSH, CDR2 LQKENI. V lost 0 bases and J lost 5; bases outside the gene matches: 4. In DNA, the CDR3 is TGTGCCAGCTCACCACCGGCGCTAGCGGGGGACAATGAGCAGTTCTTC. Its protein is CASSPPALAGDNEQFF.

The rearrangement links TRBV7-9 to TRBJ1-6; 9 bases agree with TRBD1. Germline lookup yields CDR1 SEHNR and CDR2 FQNEAQ (reference sequence). J was trimmed by 10 bases and V by 5 bases; bases with no gene match: 3. The length of the CDR3 is 13 residues. The CDR3 is CASSPGQGSPLHF. In nucleotides, the CDR3 is TGTGCCAGCAGCCCGGGACAGGGCTCACCCCTCCACTTT.

The chain carries TRBV29-1 and TRBJ2-1, with 9 bases that match TRBD1. This CDR3 is 13 amino acids long. Germline CDR1 and CDR2: SQVTM and ANQGSEA. The junction had 2 bases not matched to a gene; V was cut back by 2 bases and J by 6 bases. The CDR3 DNA reads as TGCAGCGTTGAAACGGACAGGGGCAATGAGCAGTTCTTC. Its translation: CSVETDRGNEQFF.

The V and J genes are TRBV7-2 and TRBJ2-1; 10 nucleotides match TRBD1. The CDR3 totals 17 residues. The germline V gene has CDR1 SGHTA and CDR2 FQGNSA. Trimming at V came to 1 base and at J to 7 bases, leaving 10 bases not matched to a gene. DNA for the CDR3: TGTGCCAGCAGCTTAGTGGGACAGGGGAGAATACCAAATGAGCAGTTCTTC. It encodes CASSLVGQGRIPNEQFF.

The V call is TRBV13, the J call TRBJ2-7, with 10 bases matching TRBD2. CDR1 and CDR2 (germline): PRHDT, FYEKMQ (reference sequence). V lost 5 bases to trimming and J lost 3 bases; unmatched junction nucleotides: 4. The CDR3 totals 14 residues. In nucleotides, the CDR3 is TGTGCCAGCAGCGGAGGGACTAGCGTCTACGAGCAGTACTTC. Amino acids: CASSGGTSVYEQYF.

The V call is TRBV2, the J call TRBJ2-7, with 7 positions matching TRBD1. The CDR3 is 14 residues long. Germline V lookup: CDR1 SNHLY, CDR2 FYNNEI. V gave up 5 bases and J gave up 2 bases; unmatched junction bases: 6. The CDR3 bases are TGTGCCAGCAGTTTTTTCGGACAGGCCTACGAGCAGTACTTC. This sequence encodes CASSFFGQAYEQYF.

CDR3 in amino acids: CASSLGSGLGTYEQYF. CDR3 coding DNA: TGTGCCAGCAGCTTGGGCTCTGGACTGGGGACCTACGAGCAGTACTTC. V usage is TRBV7-2 and J usage is TRBJ2-7, with D possibly TRBD2 on 5 matching bases. Germline V gene data show CDR1 as SGHTA and CDR2 as FQGNSA. The CDR3 runs to 16 residues. V was shortened by 3 bases and J by 2 bases, with 17 bases between the two germline ends.

Written as DNA, the CDR3 is TGCAGCGTTGAAGGCATACCCTCTAGCGGGGGGGCTAGGTACTTC. It codes for CSVEGIPSSGGARYF. The chain carries TRBV29-1 and TRBJ2-7; 12 bases are a match to TRBD2. J gave up 12 bases and V 1 base, and 13 bases lay outside the gene matches. The V gene's germline CDR1 is SQVTM and CDR2 ANQGSEA. This CDR3 is built from 15 residues.

The V gene is TRBV7-9, the J gene TRBJ2-2; no firm D call. Germline CDR1 and CDR2: SEHNR and FQNEAQ (reference sequence). V was cut by 3 bases and J by 7 bases, with 6 bases left in between. CDR3 length: 12 amino acids. In nucleotides, the CDR3 is TGTGCCAGCAGCTTGGAGCGCGGGGAGCTGTTTTTT. Encoded protein: CASSLERGELFF.

The rearrangement uses TRBV6-1 and TRBJ1-6; 7 bases line up with TRBD1. Germline-derived CDR1 and CDR2 are MNHNS and SASEGT. The CDR3 extends over 17 amino acids. The V and J ends lost 4 bases and 10 bases, in that order; junction bases with no gene match: 16. CDR3 DNA: TGTGCCAGCAGTGCATCAACACGACAGGGTGATAGGTCACCCCTCCACTTT. Protein product: CASSASTRQGDRSPLHF.

The chain couples TRBV12-5 to TRBJ1-1; 8 bases are a match to TRBD1. V trimming: 1 base; J trimming: 11 bases; junction bases outside the gene matches: 6. CDR1 is LGHNT, CDR2 FRNRAP, per germline. There are 13 residues in the CDR3. In nucleotides, the CDR3 is TGTGCTAGTGGTTTGGACGCGACAGGGGAGGCTTTCTTT. As protein: CASGLDATGEAFF.

The rearrangement uses TRBV5-4 and TRBJ2-1; 10 nucleotides align to TRBD1. The CDR3 totals 18 residues. The V and J ends lost 4 bases and 0 bases, in that order; junction bases with no gene match: 10. CDR1 is SGHNT, CDR2 YYREEE, per germline (reference sequence). CDR3 region: CASSGGQGGPSSYNEQFF. The CDR3 bases are TGTGCCAGCAGCGGCGGACAGGGGGGACCGAGCTCCTACAATGAGCAGTTCTTC. Together with reference TRBV5-4 and TRBJ2-1, the CDR3 gives the full variable domain: ETGVTQSPTHLIKTRGQQVTLRCSSQSGHNTVSWYQQALGQGPQFIFQYYREEENGRGNFPPRFSGLQFPNYSSELNVNALELDDSALYLCASSGGQGGPSSYNEQFFGPGTRLTVL.

J is TRBJ2-3 and V is TRBV6-2 or TRBV6-3; 10 bases are shared with TRBD2. Germline trimming cut 4 bases from V and 4 bases from J; bases unmatched to any gene: 14. Germline V gene sequence: CDR1 MNHEY, CDR2 SVGEGT. This CDR3 region has 18 residues. DNA for the CDR3: TGTGCCAGCAGTTCGGGATTTTCTAGCGGGAGCTCCCCAGATACGCAGTATTTT. Protein: CASSSGFSSGSSPDTQYF.

This clone has a single count. The chain carries TRBV6-5 and TRBJ1-2; no firm D call. Germline CDR1 and CDR2: MNHEY and SVGAGI. V shed 6 bases and J shed 5 bases, with 13 bases lying between them. The CDR3 totals 13 residues. CDR3 region: CASRLGVDYGYTF. In DNA, the CDR3 is TGTGCCAGCAGGCTGGGAGTTGATTATGGCTACACCTTC.

The chain is built from TRBV25-1 and TRBJ2-2; TRBD1 matches at 10 bases. CDR3 size: 14 residues. With 6 bases clipped from V and 9 bases from J, the junction kept 7 bases outside the gene matches. Germline V lookup: CDR1 MGHDK, CDR2 SYGVNS. CDR3 loop: CASRRTGGRRELFF. CDR3 bases: TGTGCCAGCAGGCGGACAGGGGGGAGGCGGGAGCTGTTTTTT.

The rearrangement uses TRBV6-5 and TRBJ1-2, with 8 bases identical to TRBD1. The trim removed 8 bases at V and 5 bases at J, leaving 13 bases unmatched. Germline V gene sequence: CDR1 MNHEY, CDR2 SVGAGI. This CDR3 is built from 15 residues. The DNA of the CDR3 is TGTGCCAGCCAAGACAGACAGGGGCAACTATATGGCTACACCTTC. Translated, it gives CASQDRQGQLYGYTF.